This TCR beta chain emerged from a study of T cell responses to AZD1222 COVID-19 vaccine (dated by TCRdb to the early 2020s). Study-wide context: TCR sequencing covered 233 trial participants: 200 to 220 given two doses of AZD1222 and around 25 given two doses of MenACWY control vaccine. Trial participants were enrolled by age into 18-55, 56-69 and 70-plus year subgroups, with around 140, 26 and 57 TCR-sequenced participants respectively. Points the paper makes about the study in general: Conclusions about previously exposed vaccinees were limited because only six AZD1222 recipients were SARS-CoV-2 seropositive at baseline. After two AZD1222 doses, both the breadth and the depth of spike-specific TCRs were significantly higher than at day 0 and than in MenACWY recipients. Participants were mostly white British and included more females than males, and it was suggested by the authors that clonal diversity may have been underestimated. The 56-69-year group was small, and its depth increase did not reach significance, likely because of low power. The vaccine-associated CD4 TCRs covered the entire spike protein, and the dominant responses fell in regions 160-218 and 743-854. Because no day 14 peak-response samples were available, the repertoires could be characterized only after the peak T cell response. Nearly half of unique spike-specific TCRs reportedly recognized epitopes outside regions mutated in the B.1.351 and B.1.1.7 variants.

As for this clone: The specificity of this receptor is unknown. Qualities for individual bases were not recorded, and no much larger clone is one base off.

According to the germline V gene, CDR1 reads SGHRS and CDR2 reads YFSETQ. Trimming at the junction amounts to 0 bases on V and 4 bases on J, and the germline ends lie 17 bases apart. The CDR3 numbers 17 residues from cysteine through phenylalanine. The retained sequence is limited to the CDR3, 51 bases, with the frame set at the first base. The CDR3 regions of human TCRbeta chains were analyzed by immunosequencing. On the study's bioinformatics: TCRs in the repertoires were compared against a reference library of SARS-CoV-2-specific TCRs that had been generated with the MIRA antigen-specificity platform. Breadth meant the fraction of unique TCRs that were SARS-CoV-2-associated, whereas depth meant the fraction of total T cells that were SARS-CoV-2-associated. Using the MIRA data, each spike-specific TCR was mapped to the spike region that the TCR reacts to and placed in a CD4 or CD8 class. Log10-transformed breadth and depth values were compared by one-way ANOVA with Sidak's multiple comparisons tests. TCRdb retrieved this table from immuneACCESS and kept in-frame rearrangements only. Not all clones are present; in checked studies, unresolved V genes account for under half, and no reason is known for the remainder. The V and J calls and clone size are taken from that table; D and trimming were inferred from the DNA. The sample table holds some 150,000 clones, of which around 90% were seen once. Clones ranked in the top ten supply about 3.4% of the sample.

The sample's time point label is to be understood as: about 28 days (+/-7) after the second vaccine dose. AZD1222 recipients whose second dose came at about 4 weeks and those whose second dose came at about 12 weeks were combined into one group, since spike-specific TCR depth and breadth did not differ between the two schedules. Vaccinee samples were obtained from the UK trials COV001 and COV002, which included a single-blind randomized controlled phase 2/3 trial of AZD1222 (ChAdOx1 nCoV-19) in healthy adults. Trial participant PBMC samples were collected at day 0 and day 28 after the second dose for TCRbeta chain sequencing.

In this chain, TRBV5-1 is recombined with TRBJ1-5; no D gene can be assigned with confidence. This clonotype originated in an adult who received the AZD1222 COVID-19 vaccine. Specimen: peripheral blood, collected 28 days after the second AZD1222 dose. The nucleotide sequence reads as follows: TGCGCCAGCAGCTTGGAGGGTTGGCAGCGAAAGAATCAGCCCCAGCATTTT. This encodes CASSLEGWQRKNQPQHF.